Following are 3 T cell receptor beta chains from one sample sequenced in a study of brain metastases from non-small cell lung cancer. Profiling relied on immunoSEQ multiplex PCR, and the TCRdb table lists in-frame clones only, not all of them. The sample shows some 1,800 clones, approximately 80% of them seen only once. The sample comprised primary lung tumor tissue. The receptors originated from a donor at least 40 years old with non-small cell lung cancer.

The chain carries TRBV7-9 and TRBJ2-5; TRBD1 matches 7 bases. Germline CDR1 is SEHNR and CDR2 is FQNEAQ (reference sequence). CDR3 length equals 14 residues. With V trimmed by 5 bases and J by 4 bases, 7 bases remained unmatched. The CDR3 sequence: CASSNTGEGETQYF. CDR3 in DNA: TGTGCCAGCAGCAACACAGGGGAAGGAGAGACCCAGTACTTC.

Turning to this clone: At one end, the junction sequence differs from germline, possibly due to a read error. Other nucleotide sequences from this sample produce the same CDR3. The chain has TRBV3-1 (or the pseudogene TRBV3-2) and TRBJ2-5, with 10 bases aligning to TRBD1. Germline CDR1 LGHDT, CDR2 YNNKEL (reference sequence). The CDR3 has 15 amino acids. The DNA for the CDR3 is TGTGCCAGCAGCCGCGGGACAGGGGACCAAGAAACCCAGTACTTC. Its translation is CASSRGTGDQETQYF.

The rearrangement joins TRBV7-8 to TRBJ1-1; D is undetermined. V was pared by 5 bases and J by 6 bases, with 16 bases between. The CDR3 is 14 amino acids. Germline V gene lookup returns CDR1 SGHVS and CDR2 FQNEAQ. CDR3 protein: CASSRDPSGSEAFF. The CDR3 DNA reads as TGTGCCAGCAGCCGAGACCCCAGTGGGTCTGAAGCTTTCTTT.